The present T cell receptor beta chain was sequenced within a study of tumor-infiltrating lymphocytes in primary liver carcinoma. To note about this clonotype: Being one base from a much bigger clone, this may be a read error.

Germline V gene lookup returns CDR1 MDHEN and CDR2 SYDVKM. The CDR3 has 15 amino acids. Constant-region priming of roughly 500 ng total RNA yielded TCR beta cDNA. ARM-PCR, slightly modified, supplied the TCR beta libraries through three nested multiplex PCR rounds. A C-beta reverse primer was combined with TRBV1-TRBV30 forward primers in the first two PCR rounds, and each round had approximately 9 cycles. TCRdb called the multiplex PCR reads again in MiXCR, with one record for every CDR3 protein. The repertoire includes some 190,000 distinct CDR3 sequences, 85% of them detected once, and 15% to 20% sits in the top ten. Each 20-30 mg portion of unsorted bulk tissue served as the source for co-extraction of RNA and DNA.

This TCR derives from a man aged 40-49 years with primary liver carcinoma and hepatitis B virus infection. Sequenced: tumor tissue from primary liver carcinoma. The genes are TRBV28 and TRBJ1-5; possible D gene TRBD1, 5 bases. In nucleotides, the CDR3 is TGTGCCAGCAGGGTGGGACTAAGTAGCCATCAGCTCCAGCATTTT. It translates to CASRVGLSSHQLQHF.